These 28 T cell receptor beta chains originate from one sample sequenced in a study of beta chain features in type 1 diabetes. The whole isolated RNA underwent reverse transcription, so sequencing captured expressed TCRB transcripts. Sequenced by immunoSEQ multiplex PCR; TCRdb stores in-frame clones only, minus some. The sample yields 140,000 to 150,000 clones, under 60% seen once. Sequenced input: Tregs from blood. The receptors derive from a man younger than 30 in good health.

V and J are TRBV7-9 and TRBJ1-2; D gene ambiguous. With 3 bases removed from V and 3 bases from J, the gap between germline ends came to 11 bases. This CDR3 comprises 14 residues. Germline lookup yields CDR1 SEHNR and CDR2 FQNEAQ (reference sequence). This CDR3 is CASSFVSSYYGYTF. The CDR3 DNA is TGTGCCAGCAGCTTCGTGTCGTCTTACTATGGCTACACCTTC.

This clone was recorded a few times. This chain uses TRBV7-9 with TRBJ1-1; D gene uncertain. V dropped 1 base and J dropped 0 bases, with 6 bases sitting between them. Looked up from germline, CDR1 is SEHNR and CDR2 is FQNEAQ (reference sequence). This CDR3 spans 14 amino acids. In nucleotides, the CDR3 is TGTGCCAGCAGCTTAGTCCGGGTGAACACTGAAGCTTTCTTT. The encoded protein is CASSLVRVNTEAFF.

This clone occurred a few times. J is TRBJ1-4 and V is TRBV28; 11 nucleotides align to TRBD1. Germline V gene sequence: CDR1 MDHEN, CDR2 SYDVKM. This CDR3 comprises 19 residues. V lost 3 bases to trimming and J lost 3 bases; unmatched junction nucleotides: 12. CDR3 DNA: TGTGCCAGCAGTTTTTCCATGCCGGGACAGGGGGACCCTAATGAAAAACTGTTTTTT. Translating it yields CASSFSMPGQGDPNEKLFF.

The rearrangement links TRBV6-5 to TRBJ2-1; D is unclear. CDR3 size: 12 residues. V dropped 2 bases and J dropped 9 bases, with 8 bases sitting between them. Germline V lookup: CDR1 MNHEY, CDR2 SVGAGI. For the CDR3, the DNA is TGTGCCAGCAGTTACAGCGTAGGTGAGCAGTTCTTC. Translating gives CASSYSVGEQFF.

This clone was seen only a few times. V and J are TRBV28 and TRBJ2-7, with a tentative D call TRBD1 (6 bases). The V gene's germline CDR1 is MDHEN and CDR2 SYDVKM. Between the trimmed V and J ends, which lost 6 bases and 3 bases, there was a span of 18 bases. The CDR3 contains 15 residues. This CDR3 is CASRSSDTGFYEQYF. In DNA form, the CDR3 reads TGTGCCAGCAGGAGCTCGGATACAGGGTTCTACGAGCAGTACTTC.

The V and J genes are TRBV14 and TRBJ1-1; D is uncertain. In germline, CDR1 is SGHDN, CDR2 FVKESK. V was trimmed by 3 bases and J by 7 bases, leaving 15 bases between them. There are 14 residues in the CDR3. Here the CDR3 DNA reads TGTGCCAGCAGCCACTTCCCGTACACTATTGAAGCTTTCTTT. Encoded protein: CASSHFPYTIEAFF.

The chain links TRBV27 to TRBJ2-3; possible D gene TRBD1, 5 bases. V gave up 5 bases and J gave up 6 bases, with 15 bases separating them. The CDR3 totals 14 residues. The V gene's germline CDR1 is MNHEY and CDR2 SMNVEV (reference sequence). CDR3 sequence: CASSLRIKGDTQYF. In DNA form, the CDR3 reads TGTGCCAGCAGTCTAAGAATAAAGGGGGATACGCAGTATTTT.

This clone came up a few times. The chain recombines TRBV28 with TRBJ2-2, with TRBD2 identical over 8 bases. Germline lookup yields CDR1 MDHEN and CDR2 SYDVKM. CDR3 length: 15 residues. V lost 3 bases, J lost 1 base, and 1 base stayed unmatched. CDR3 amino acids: CASSFLAGNTGELFF. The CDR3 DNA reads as TGTGCCAGCAGTTTCCTAGCGGGGAACACCGGGGAGCTGTTTTTT.

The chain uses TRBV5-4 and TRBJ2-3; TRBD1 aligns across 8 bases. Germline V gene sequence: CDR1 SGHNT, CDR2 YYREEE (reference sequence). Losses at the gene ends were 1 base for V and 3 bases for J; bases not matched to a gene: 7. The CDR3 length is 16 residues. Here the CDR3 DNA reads TGTGCCAGCAGCTTGTACCAGGGGGCTAGGACAGATACGCAGTATTTT. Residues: CASSLYQGARTDTQYF.

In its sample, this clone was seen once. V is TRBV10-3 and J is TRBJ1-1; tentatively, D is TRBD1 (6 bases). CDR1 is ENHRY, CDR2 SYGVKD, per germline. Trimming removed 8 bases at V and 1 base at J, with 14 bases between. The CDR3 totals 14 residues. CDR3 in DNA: TGTGCCATCGGGGACACGGTGGGGAACACTGAAGCTTTCTTT. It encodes CAIGDTVGNTEAFF.

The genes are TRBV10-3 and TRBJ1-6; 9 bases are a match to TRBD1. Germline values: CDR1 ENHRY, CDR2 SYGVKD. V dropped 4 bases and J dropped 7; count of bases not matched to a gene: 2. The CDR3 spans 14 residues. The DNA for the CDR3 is TGTGCCATCAGTGGACAGGGGGGCAATTCACCCCTCCACTTT. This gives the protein CAISGQGGNSPLHF.

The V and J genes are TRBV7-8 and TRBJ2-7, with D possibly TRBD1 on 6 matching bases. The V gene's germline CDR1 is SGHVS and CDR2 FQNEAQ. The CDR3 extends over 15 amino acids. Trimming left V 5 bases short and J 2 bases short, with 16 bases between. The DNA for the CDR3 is TGTGCCAGCAGCAAATTCAGGACAGCCACCTACGAGCAGTACTTC. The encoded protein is CASSKFRTATYEQYF. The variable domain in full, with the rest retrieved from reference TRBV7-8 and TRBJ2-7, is GAGVSQSPRYKVAKRGQDVALRCDPISGHVSLFWYQQALGQGPEFLTYFQNEAQLDKSGLPSDRFFAERPEGSVSTLKIQRTQQEDSAVYLCASSKFRTATYEQYFGPGTRLTVT.

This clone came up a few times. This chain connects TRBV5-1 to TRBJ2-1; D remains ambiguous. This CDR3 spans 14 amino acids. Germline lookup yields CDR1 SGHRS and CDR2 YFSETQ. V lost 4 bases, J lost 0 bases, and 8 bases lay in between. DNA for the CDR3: TGCGCCAGCAGCCCAACTTTCTCCTACAATGAGCAGTTCTTC. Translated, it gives CASSPTFSYNEQFF.

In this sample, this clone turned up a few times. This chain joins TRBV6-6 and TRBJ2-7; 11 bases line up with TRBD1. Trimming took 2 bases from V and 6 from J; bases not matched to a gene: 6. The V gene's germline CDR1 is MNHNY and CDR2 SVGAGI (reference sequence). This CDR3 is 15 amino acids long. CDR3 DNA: TGTGCCAGCAGTTACACCGGACAGGGGGCGGGCGAGCAGTACTTC. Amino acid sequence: CASSYTGQGAGEQYF.

The CDR3 bases are TGTGCCAGCAGTTACTCCATAGTGAACACTGAAGCTTTCTTT. Amino acid sequence: CASSYSIVNTEAFF. The V call is TRBV6-5, the J call TRBJ1-1; D is undetermined. V lost 0 bases and J lost 0, with 5 bases in between. The germline V gene encodes CDR1 MNHEY and CDR2 SVGAGI. This CDR3 is 14 amino acids long.

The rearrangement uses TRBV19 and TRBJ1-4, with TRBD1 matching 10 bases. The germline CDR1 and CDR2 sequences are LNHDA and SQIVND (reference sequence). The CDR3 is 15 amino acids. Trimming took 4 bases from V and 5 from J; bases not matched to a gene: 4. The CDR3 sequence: CASSTLGQGNEKLFF. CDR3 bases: TGTGCCAGTAGTACTTTGGGACAGGGGAATGAAAAACTGTTTTTT.

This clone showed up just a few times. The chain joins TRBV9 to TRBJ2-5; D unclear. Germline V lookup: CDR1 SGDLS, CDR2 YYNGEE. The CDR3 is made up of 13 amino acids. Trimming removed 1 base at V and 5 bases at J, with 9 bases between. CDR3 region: CASSVTGWETQYF. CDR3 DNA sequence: TGTGCCAGCAGCGTAACTGGTTGGGAGACCCAGTACTTC.

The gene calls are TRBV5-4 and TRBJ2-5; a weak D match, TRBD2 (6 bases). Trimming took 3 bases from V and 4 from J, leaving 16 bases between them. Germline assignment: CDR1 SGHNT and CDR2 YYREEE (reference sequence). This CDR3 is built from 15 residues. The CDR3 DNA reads TGTGCCAGCAGCTGGTACGGGAGTACGGCAGAGACCCAGTACTTC. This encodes CASSWYGSTAETQYF.

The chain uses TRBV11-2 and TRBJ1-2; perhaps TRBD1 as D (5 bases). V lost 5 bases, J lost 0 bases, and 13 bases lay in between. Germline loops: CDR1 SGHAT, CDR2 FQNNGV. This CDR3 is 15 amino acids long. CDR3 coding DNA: TGTGCCAGCAGCCCGGACATTATCCCTAACTATGGCTACACCTTC. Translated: CASSPDIIPNYGYTF.

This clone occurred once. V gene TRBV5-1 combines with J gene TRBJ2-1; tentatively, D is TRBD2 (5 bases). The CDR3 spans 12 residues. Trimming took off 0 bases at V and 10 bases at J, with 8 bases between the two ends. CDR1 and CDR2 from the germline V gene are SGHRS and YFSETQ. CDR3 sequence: CASSLDTGEQFF. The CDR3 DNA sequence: TGCGCCAGCAGCTTGGACACGGGGGAGCAGTTCTTC.

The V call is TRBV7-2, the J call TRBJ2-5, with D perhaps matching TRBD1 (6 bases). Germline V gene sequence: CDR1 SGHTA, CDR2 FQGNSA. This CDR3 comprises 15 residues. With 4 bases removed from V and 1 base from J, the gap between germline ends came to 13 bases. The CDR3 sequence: CASSSQGHPQETQYF. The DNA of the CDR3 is TGTGCCAGCAGCTCCCAGGGACATCCCCAAGAGACCCAGTACTTC.

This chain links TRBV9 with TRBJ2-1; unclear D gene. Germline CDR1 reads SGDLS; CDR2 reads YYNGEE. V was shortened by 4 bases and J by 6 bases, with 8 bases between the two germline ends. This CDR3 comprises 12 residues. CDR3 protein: CASSPHSNEQFF. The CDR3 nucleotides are TGTGCCAGCAGCCCACACAGCAATGAGCAGTTCTTC.

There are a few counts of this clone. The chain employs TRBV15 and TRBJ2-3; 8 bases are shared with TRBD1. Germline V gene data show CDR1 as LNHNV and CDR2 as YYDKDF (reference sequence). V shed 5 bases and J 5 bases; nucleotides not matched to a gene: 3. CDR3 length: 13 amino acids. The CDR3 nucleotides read TGTGCCACCAGCGGACAGGGAGGAGATACGCAGTATTTT. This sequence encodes CATSGQGGDTQYF.

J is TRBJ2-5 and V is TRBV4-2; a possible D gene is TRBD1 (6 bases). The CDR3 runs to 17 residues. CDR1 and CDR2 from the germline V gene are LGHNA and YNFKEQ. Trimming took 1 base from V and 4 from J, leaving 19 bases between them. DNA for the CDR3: TGTGCCAGCAGCCAAGTATTGAGTCAGGGGTTCGGAGAGACCCAGTACTTC. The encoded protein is CASSQVLSQGFGETQYF.

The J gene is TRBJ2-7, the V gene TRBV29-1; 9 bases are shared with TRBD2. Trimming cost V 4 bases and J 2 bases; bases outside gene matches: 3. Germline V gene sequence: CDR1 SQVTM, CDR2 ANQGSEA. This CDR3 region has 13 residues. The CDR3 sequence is CSVVGGRAYEQYF. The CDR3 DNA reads TGCAGCGTTGTGGGCGGGAGGGCCTACGAGCAGTACTTC.

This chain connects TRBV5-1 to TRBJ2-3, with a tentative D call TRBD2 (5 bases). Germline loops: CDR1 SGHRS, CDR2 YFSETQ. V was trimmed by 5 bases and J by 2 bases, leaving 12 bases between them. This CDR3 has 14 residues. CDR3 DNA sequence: TGCGCCAGCAGTCCCGGGATCTCCACAGATACGCAGTATTTT. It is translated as CASSPGISTDTQYF.

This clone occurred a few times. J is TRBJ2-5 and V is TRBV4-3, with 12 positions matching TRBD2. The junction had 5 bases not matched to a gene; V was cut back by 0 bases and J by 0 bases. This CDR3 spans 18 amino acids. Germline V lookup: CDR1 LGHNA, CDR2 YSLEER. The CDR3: CASSQDLAGGTYQETQYF. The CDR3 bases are TGCGCCAGCAGCCAAGACCTAGCGGGGGGGACGTACCAAGAGACCCAGTACTTC.

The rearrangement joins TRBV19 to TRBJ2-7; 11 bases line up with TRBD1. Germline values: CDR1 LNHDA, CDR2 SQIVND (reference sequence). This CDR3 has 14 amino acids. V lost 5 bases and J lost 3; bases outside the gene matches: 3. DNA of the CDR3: TGTGCCAGTAGTGGGACAGGGGGATACTACGAGCAGTACTTC. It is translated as CASSGTGGYYEQYF. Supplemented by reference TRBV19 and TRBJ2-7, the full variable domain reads DGGITQSPKYLFRKEGQNVTLSCEQNLNHDAMYWYRQDPGQGLRLIYYSQIVNDFQKGDIAEGYSVSREKKESFPLTVTSAQKNPTAFYLCASSGTGGYYEQYFGPGTRLTVT.